This T cell receptor beta chain is from a study of OX40 agonist ivuxolimab in advanced cancers. The overall study: Patients were given ivuxolimab, an antibody that agonizes OX40 (CD134). Ivuxolimab was delivered to patients intravenously every 2 weeks at doses spanning 0.01 to 10 mg/kg.

Baseline was the first blood sampling point, followed by cycle 4 day 1 and cycle 7 day 1. Clones were read by immunoSEQ multiplex PCR, and TCRdb kept only the in-frame ones, dropping some. The sample yields tens of thousands of clones, around 84% seen once. Overall study results and limits: Certain nonresponders additionally had low normalized T-cell clonal expansion.

In the case of this clone: Antigen: not known.

V lost 10 bases to trimming and J lost 9 bases; unmatched junction nucleotides: 10. Germline lookup yields CDR1 MNHEY and CDR2 SMNVEV (reference sequence). The CDR3 has 14 residues. This chain links TRBV27 with TRBJ2-5; 14 bases align to TRBD2. The input for sequencing was CD4+ or CD8+ T cells sorted from blood, taken in a trial of the OX40 agonist ivuxolimab. The sequence came from an adult with an advanced solid tumor such as melanoma, head and neck, liver or kidney cancer. CDR3: CATKGLAGVTPQYF. In nucleotides, the CDR3 is TGTGCCACCAAGGGACTAGCGGGAGTTACTCCCCAGTACTTC.